A selection of T cell receptor beta chains follows, all from one sample in a study of CD8 T cells in ankylosing spondylitis. Each CDR3 protein is one row after TCRdb ran MiXCR on the 5' RACE reads. The sample has 200,000 to 250,000 distinct CDR3 sequences, around 24% seen once. Sequenced input: blood, either unsorted or a sorted T cell fraction (not recorded which). The receptors were sampled from a male donor with ankylosing spondylitis or in good health (not recorded which). Each CDR3 is given with its conserved first and last residue. Each record gives: D gene, J gene, clone size, V gene, CDR3 protein, CDR3 DNA. A D gene is named only where the DNA matches it firmly. The listing skips clone size in some rows; elsewhere it reads once, few, many or a size class.

d_call: TRBD1
j_call: TRBJ2-1
clone_size: many
v_call: TRBV12-3/TRBV12-4
cdr3_aa: CASNTSPGQGNEQFF
cdr3_nt: TGTGCCAGCAACACATCCCCGGGACAGGGGAATGAGCAGTTCTTC

d_call: .
j_call: TRBJ2-1
clone_size: .
v_call: TRBV15
cdr3_aa: CATSRESPGIYNEQFF
cdr3_nt: TGTGCCACCAGCAGAGAGAGTCCGGGAATCTACAATGAGCAGTTCTTC

d_call: TRBD1
j_call: TRBJ1-1
clone_size: many
v_call: TRBV7-3
cdr3_aa: CASSLDRGSEAFF
cdr3_nt: TGTGCCAGCAGCTTAGACAGGGGTAGTGAAGCTTTCTTT

d_call: .
j_call: TRBJ1-1
clone_size: many
v_call: TRBV12-3/TRBV12-4
cdr3_aa: CASRHRALPLTEAFF
cdr3_nt: TGTGCCAGCAGACATAGGGCCCTCCCGCTCACTGAAGCTTTCTTT

d_call: .
j_call: TRBJ2-3
clone_size: many
v_call: TRBV7-6
cdr3_aa: CASSLNPPTTSRDTQYF
cdr3_nt: TGTGCCAGCAGCCTCAACCCTCCTACGACGTCCCGCGATACGCAGTATTTT

d_call: TRBD1
j_call: TRBJ2-5
clone_size: few
v_call: TRBV20-1
cdr3_aa: CSARAGGQETQYF
cdr3_nt: TGCAGTGCTAGAGCAGGGGGTCAAGAGACCCAGTACTTC

d_call: TRBD2
j_call: TRBJ2-1
clone_size: .
v_call: TRBV15
cdr3_aa: CATSRDGWTSGRLGEQFF
cdr3_nt: TGTGCCACCAGCAGAGATGGGTGGACTAGCGGGAGACTCGGTGAGCAGTTCTTC

d_call: .
j_call: TRBJ2-1
clone_size: many
v_call: TRBV5-1
cdr3_aa: CASSPTLGSERDEQFF
cdr3_nt: TGCGCCAGCAGCCCCACCTTGGGATCCGAACGTGATGAGCAGTTCTTC

d_call: .
j_call: TRBJ2-1
clone_size: many
v_call: TRBV5-1
cdr3_aa: CASSYSGSSYNEQFF
cdr3_nt: TGCGCCAGCAGCTATAGCGGAAGCTCCTACAATGAGCAGTTCTTC

d_call: TRBD1
j_call: TRBJ2-3
clone_size: .
v_call: TRBV5-1
cdr3_aa: CASTPGGISTDTQYF
cdr3_nt: TGCGCCAGCACCCCAGGGGGCATTAGCACAGATACGCAGTATTTT

d_call: .
j_call: TRBJ1-2
clone_size: .
v_call: TRBV29-1
cdr3_aa: CSVATAYGYTF
cdr3_nt: TGCAGCGTTGCAACAGCCTATGGCTACACCTTC

d_call: .
j_call: TRBJ2-1
clone_size: many
v_call: TRBV20-1
cdr3_aa: CSASSGGTNNEQFF
cdr3_nt: TGCAGTGCTAGTTCGGGCGGAACTAACAATGAGCAGTTCTTC

d_call: TRBD1
j_call: TRBJ2-2
clone_size: many
v_call: TRBV7-2
cdr3_aa: CASSLRGPSTGELFF
cdr3_nt: TGTGCCAGCAGCTTAAGGGGGCCTAGCACCGGGGAGCTGTTTTTT

d_call: .
j_call: TRBJ1-4
clone_size: many
v_call: TRBV20-1
cdr3_aa: CSARKDSNEKLFF
cdr3_nt: TGCAGTGCTAGGAAAGACAGTAATGAAAAACTGTTTTTT

d_call: .
j_call: TRBJ2-3
clone_size: .
v_call: TRBV6-1
cdr3_aa: CASRTGTYTDTQYF
cdr3_nt: TGTGCCAGCAGAACCGGGACATACACAGATACGCAGTATTTT

d_call: .
j_call: TRBJ2-1
clone_size: .
v_call: TRBV18
cdr3_aa: CASSPSHTYNEQFF
cdr3_nt: TGTGCCAGCTCACCGTCGCACACCTACAATGAGCAGTTCTTC

d_call: .
j_call: TRBJ1-5
clone_size: .
v_call: TRBV20-1
cdr3_aa: CSARDEGQPQHF
cdr3_nt: TGCAGTGCTAGAGATGAAGGACAGCCCCAGCATTTT